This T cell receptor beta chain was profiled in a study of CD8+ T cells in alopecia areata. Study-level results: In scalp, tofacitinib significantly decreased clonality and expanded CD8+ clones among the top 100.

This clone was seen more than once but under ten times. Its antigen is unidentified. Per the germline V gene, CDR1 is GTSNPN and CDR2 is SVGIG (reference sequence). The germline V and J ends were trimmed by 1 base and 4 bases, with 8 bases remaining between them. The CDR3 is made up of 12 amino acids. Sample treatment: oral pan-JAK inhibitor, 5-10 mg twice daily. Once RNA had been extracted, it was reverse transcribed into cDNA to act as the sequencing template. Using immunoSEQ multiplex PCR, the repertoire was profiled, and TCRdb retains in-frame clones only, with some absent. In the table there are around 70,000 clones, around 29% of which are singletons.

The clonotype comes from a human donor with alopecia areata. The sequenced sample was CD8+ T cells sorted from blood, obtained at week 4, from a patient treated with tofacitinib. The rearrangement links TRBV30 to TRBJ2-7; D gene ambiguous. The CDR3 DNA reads TGTGCCTGGAGTGCCGTAGGGTACGAGCAGTACTTC. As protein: CAWSAVGYEQYF. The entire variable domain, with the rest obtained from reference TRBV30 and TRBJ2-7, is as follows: SQTIHQWPATLVQPVGSPLSLECTVEGTSNPNLYWYRQAAGRGLQLLFYSVGIGQISSEVPQNLSASRPQDRQFILSSKKLLLSDSGFYLCAWSAVGYEQYFGPGTRLTVT.